This TCR beta chain was recovered during a study of T cells in Graves' hyperthyroidism and ophthalmopathy. The germline CDR1 and CDR2 sequences are SGHTA and FQGNSA. The CDR3 loop spans 14 amino acids. The V and J ends lost 11 bases and 7 bases respectively, with 18 bases between them. At least ten counts were recorded for this clonotype. Authors of the study amplified TCR beta CDR3 regions from RNA transcripts. Carried out on the TCR CDR3, a first-round RT-PCR used the HTBI primer set. TCRdb redid the calling of the multiplex PCR reads with MiXCR, one entry per CDR3 protein. The sample lists roughly 700,000 distinct CDR3 sequences, around 40% occurring once.

This sequence was found in a woman in her forties with Graves' hyperthyroidism. Sequenced input: blood. The chain recombines TRBV7-2 with TRBJ1-6, with a weak D call TRBD1 (5 bases). The CDR3 sequence is CAGTQDTINSPLHF. Written as DNA, the CDR3 is TGTGCCGGAACCCAGGACACTATAAATTCACCCCTCCACTTT.